The 32 T cell receptor beta chains in this list originate from one sample, sequenced in a study of cytomegalovirus exposure and HLA in healthy donors. The PCR was carried out with 60 Vbeta primers and 13 Jbeta primers. Measured with immunoSEQ multiplex PCR; TCRdb has only the in-frame clones, and not every one. The sample's table shows about 88,000 clones. The sequencing sample was made of PBMCs. Every receptor here comes from a girl under 18 in good health and CMV-seropositive.

The rearrangement joins TRBV4-1 to TRBJ2-3, with 7 nucleotides matching TRBD1. This CDR3 is 15 amino acids long. Germline CDR1 reads MGHRA; CDR2 reads YSYEKL. Trimming took 3 bases from V and 7 from J; bases not matched to a gene: 10. CDR3 sequence reads: CASSQRDSSIHTQYF. Here the CDR3 DNA reads TGCGCCAGCAGCCAGAGGGACAGTTCAATTCATACGCAGTATTTT.

This chain links TRBV6-5 with TRBJ1-2, with TRBD1 as a possible D gene (5 bases). Trimming cost V 0 bases and J 2 bases, with 13 bases left between them. The germline V gene has CDR1 MNHEY and CDR2 SVGAGI. CDR3 length equals 16 residues. CDR3 residues: CASSYSSTETNYGYTF. CDR3 sequence (DNA): TGTGCCAGCAGTTACTCATCGACAGAGACCAACTATGGCTACACCTTC.

The V gene is TRBV4-1, the J gene TRBJ2-3, with 13 bases that match TRBD2. Trimming removed 2 bases from V and 2 bases from J; junction bases left unmatched: 4. This CDR3 contains 17 residues. CDR1 MGHRA and CDR2 YSYEKL come from the germline V gene. The CDR3 coding sequence is TGCGCCAGCAGCCAAACGGGACTAGCGGGGCACACAGATACGCAGTATTTT. Amino acids: CASSQTGLAGHTDTQYF.

The chain uses TRBV19 and TRBJ2-2; tentatively, D is TRBD2 (6 bases). This CDR3 is built from 14 residues. Trimming cost V 4 bases and J 6 bases, with 12 bases left between them. In germline, CDR1 is LNHDA, CDR2 SQIVND (reference sequence). The CDR3 DNA reads TGTGCCAGTAGTACGTCGACTAGTGCCGGGGAGCTGTTTTTT. Protein: CASSTSTSAGELFF.

The chain recombines TRBV4-2 with TRBJ1-4; a weak D match, TRBD1 (5 bases). Trimming removed 0 bases at V and 5 bases at J, with 13 bases between. From germline, CDR1 is LGHNA and CDR2 YNFKEQ. The CDR3 length is 16 residues. The CDR3 sequence is CASSQDRAGGNEKLFF. The CDR3 DNA sequence: TGTGCCAGCAGCCAAGATCGGGCGGGGGGGAATGAAAAACTGTTTTTT.

J is TRBJ2-5 and V is TRBV7-2, with 14 nucleotides matching TRBD2. CDR1 and CDR2 (germline): SGHTA, FQGNSA. The CDR3 is 19 residues long. V lost 5 bases, J lost 0 bases, and 11 bases stayed unmatched. CDR3 sequence reads: CASSGRLAGGNPYQETQYF. The CDR3 DNA reads TGTGCCAGCAGCGGTCGACTAGCGGGGGGGAACCCCTACCAAGAGACCCAGTACTTC.

The rearrangement links TRBV5-5 to TRBJ2-2; weak D call: TRBD1 (6 bases). Germline CDR1 reads SGHKS; CDR2 reads YYEKEE (reference sequence). The CDR3 is made up of 14 amino acids. Trimming left V 4 bases short and J 2 bases short, with 9 bases between. The CDR3: CASSPGQNTGELFF. The DNA for the CDR3 is TGTGCCAGCAGCCCGGGACAAAACACCGGGGAGCTGTTTTTT.

The chain couples TRBV19 to TRBJ1-5, with no clear D. The ends were cut back, 7 bases at V and 1 base at J, with 11 bases in the middle. From germline, CDR1 is LNHDA and CDR2 SQIVND (reference sequence). The CDR3 covers 14 residues. The CDR3 protein is CASNTWESNQPQHF. In nucleotides, the CDR3 is TGTGCCAGTAATACGTGGGAGAGCAATCAGCCCCAGCATTTT.

The chain uses TRBV6-5 and TRBJ1-6, with 11 bases matching TRBD1. J gave up 10 bases and V 3 bases, and 8 bases lay outside the gene matches. Germline loops: CDR1 MNHEY, CDR2 SVGAGI. CDR3 size: 16 residues. The DNA of the CDR3 is TGTGCCAGCAGTTATGAAGGACAGGGGGCCAAATCACCCCTCCACTTT. Translating it yields CASSYEGQGAKSPLHF.

The chain joins TRBV5-6 to TRBJ1-6, with D perhaps TRBD1 (6 bases). V was shortened by 3 bases and J by 11 bases, with 12 bases between the two germline ends. Germline CDR1 reads SGHDT; CDR2 reads YYEEEE. CDR3 length equals 13 residues. The CDR3 loop is CASSWGTPPPLHF. CDR3 nucleotide sequence: TGTGCCAGCAGCTGGGGGACACCTCCACCCCTCCACTTT.

The chain recombines TRBV28 with TRBJ2-7, with TRBD1 as a possible D gene (5 bases). V was clipped by 3 bases and J by 3 bases, with 9 bases between them. Looked up from germline, CDR1 is MDHEN and CDR2 is SYDVKM. CDR3 length: 13 residues. The CDR3 DNA sequence: TGTGCCAGCAGTTTGGGGCAAAGCTACGAGCAGTACGTC. It specifies CASSLGQSYEQYV.

The chain employs TRBV4-1 and TRBJ1-1, with unresolved D. This CDR3 contains 16 residues. Germline CDR1 reads MGHRA; CDR2 reads YSYEKL. Trimming left V 0 bases short and J 3 bases short, with 14 bases between. The CDR3 region is CASSQDARGEYTEAFF. As DNA, the CDR3 is TGCGCCAGCAGCCAAGATGCCAGAGGTGAATACACTGAAGCTTTCTTT.

The chain carries TRBV27 and TRBJ2-7; 10 positions agree with TRBD1. The germline CDR1 and CDR2 sequences are MNHEY and SMNVEV (reference sequence). Unmatched junction bases numbered 2, after V lost 3 bases and J lost 6 bases. This CDR3 comprises 13 residues. CDR3: CASSLDRGGEQYF. The CDR3, as DNA: TGTGCCAGCAGTTTGGACAGGGGGGGCGAGCAGTACTTC.

The V call is TRBV13, the J call TRBJ1-6, with a possible D match to TRBD1 (5 bases). Trimming removed 5 bases from V and 13 bases from J, with 24 bases in between. Germline V lookup: CDR1 PRHDT, CDR2 FYEKMQ (reference sequence). The CDR3 is made up of 16 amino acids. The CDR3 loop reads CASSPEGPRKSSPLHF. For the CDR3, the DNA is TGTGCCAGCAGCCCGGAGGGGCCGCGGAAGAGTTCCCCCCTCCACTTT. The full variable domain, rest sourced from reference TRBV13 and TRBJ1-6, is AAGVIQSPRHLIKEKRETATLKCYPIPRHDTVYWYQQGPGQDPQFLISFYEKMQSDKGSIPDRFSAQQFSDYHSELNMSSLELGDSALYFCASSPEGPRKSSPLHFGNGTRLTVT.

The CDR3 loop is CASSYPATSTGRMGGYTQYF. The CDR3 region has the DNA TGTGCCAGCAGTTACCCCGCGACCTCGACAGGGCGGATGGGTGGGTATACGCAGTATTTT. The chain combines TRBV6-8 with TRBJ2-3; 7 bases agree with TRBD1. The CDR3 contains 20 residues. The trim removed 2 bases at V and 7 bases at J, leaving 24 bases unmatched. CDR1 MNHGY and CDR2 SAAAGT come from the germline V gene.

The V call is TRBV5-1, the J call TRBJ2-7; weak D call: TRBD2 (5 bases). Germline assignment: CDR1 SGHRS and CDR2 YFSETQ. The length of the CDR3 is 16 residues. V was pared by 0 bases and J by 3 bases, with 16 bases between. For the CDR3, the DNA is TGCGCCAGCAGCTTGGACTCCCGAGGGTGGCACTACGAGCAGTACTTC. This sequence encodes CASSLDSRGWHYEQYF.

In nucleotides, the CDR3 is TGCGCCAGCAGCCAACAGGGGGAGTGGAACACTGAAGCTTTCTTT. It specifies CASSQQGEWNTEAFF. The chain combines TRBV4-3 with TRBJ1-1; TRBD1 aligns across 7 bases. CDR3 length equals 15 residues. V shed 2 bases and J 1 base; nucleotides not matched to a gene: 4. Germline-derived CDR1 and CDR2 are LGHNA and YSLEER.

The chain recombines TRBV29-1 with TRBJ2-4; perhaps TRBD1 as D (6 bases). The germline V gene encodes CDR1 SQVTM and CDR2 ANQGSEA. The length of the CDR3 is 15 residues. Trimming left V 4 bases short and J 3 bases short, with 16 bases between. This chain's CDR3 is CSVVAQGLGKNIQYF. The CDR3 DNA reads as TGCAGCGTTGTGGCCCAGGGGCTGGGCAAAAACATTCAGTACTTC.

A remark on this clone: A read error may produce the germline difference seen at one junction end. The chain has TRBV30 and TRBJ2-3; a possible D gene is TRBD2 (5 bases). The CDR3 loop spans 15 amino acids. Germline lookup yields CDR1 GTSNPN and CDR2 SVGIG (reference sequence). The CDR3 region has the DNA TGTGCCGGGAGTGTTAAGCTAGCACTCACAGATACGCAGTATTTT. This codes for CAGSVKLALTDTQYF.

This chain connects TRBV4-3 to TRBJ2-3; 9 positions match TRBD1. CDR1 LGHNA and CDR2 YSLEER come from the germline V gene. J gave up 2 bases and V 6 bases, and 3 bases lay outside the gene matches. The CDR3 runs 14 residues. The CDR3 protein is CASRWDRDTDTQYF. CDR3 nucleotide sequence: TGCGCCAGCAGGTGGGACAGGGACACAGATACGCAGTATTTT.

The rearrangement joins TRBV7-2 to TRBJ2-3; 8 nucleotides line up with TRBD2. V lost 1 base and J lost 1; bases outside the gene matches: 7. This CDR3 region has 17 residues. The germline V gene encodes CDR1 SGHTA and CDR2 FQGNSA. CDR3 coding DNA: TGTGCCAGCAGCTTAGGGTCGCGGGGGGCCCGCACAGATACGCAGTATTTT. Its translation is CASSLGSRGARTDTQYF. Based on the CDR3 plus reference TRBV7-2 and TRBJ2-3, the full variable domain is GAGVSQSPSNKVTEKGKDVELRCDPISGHTALYWYRQSLGQGLEFLIYFQGNSAPDKSGLPSDRFSAERTGGSVSTLTIQRTQQEDSAVYLCASSLGSRGARTDTQYFGPGTRLTVL.

The chain couples TRBV6-5 to TRBJ1-1, with TRBD1 as a possible D gene (5 bases). The CDR3 length is 15 residues. Trimming removed 0 bases at V and 0 bases at J, with 8 bases between. Germline V gene sequence: CDR1 MNHEY, CDR2 SVGAGI. Here the CDR3 DNA reads TGTGCCAGCAGTTACTCGACAGAGATGAACACTGAAGCTTTCTTT. Translation gives CASSYSTEMNTEAFF.

CDR3 residues: CASSSHRAGQDSGNTIYF. CDR3 DNA: TGCGCCAGCAGCTCGCACAGGGCAGGGCAAGACTCTGGAAACACCATATATTTT. V usage is TRBV5-1 and J usage is TRBJ1-3; weak D call: TRBD1 (6 bases). Trimming shortened V by 3 bases and J by 0 bases, and 19 bases separated the two germline ends. The CDR3 has 18 amino acids. Germline V gene lookup returns CDR1 SGHRS and CDR2 YFSETQ.

CDR3 region: CASSPWTGGNTEAFF. The DNA of the CDR3 is TGCGCCAGCAGCCCCTGGACCGGAGGGAACACTGAAGCTTTCTTT. The V call is TRBV4-1, the J call TRBJ1-1, with D unclear. V was trimmed by 4 bases and J by 1 base, leaving 13 bases between them. The germline CDR1 and CDR2 sequences are MGHRA and YSYEKL. The CDR3 runs 15 residues.

The chain uses TRBV5-1 and TRBJ2-3; maybe TRBD2 (6 bases). CDR3 length: 17 residues. V gave up 0 bases and J gave up 0 bases, with 14 bases separating them. Germline V gene data show CDR1 as SGHRS and CDR2 as YFSETQ. DNA of the CDR3: TGCGCCAGCAGCTTGGAAGGGAGGAAAGCCAGCACAGATACGCAGTATTTT. This sequence encodes CASSLEGRKASTDTQYF.

Remarks on this clone: One end of the junction varies from germline; a read error may be responsible. The chain carries TRBV18 and TRBJ2-5; D might be TRBD2 (5 bases). CDR1 and CDR2 from the germline V gene are KGHSH and LQKENI. This CDR3 is built from 15 residues. Written as DNA, the CDR3 is TGTGCCAGCTCACCACCGAGGGCGATTCAAGAGAACCAGTACTTC. Its translation is CASSPPRAIQENQYF.

The chain recombines TRBV27 with TRBJ2-5; no clear D gene. This CDR3 region has 15 residues. V shed 2 bases and J shed 1 base, with 11 bases lying between them. Germline V gene data show CDR1 as MNHEY and CDR2 as SMNVEV (reference sequence). CDR3 residues: CASSLRWSVQETQYF. The CDR3, as DNA: TGTGCCAGCAGTTTAAGGTGGAGCGTCCAAGAGACCCAGTACTTC.

This chain uses TRBV20-1 with TRBJ1-2; possibly TRBD1 for D (6 bases). The CDR3 length is 11 residues. Germline loops: CDR1 DFQATT, CDR2 SNEGSKA (reference sequence). V gave up 4 bases and J gave up 8 bases, with 11 bases separating them. The DNA for the CDR3 is TGCAGTGCTATTACAGGGTGGGGCTACACCTTC. It encodes CSAITGWGYTF.

The chain uses TRBV10-2 and TRBJ1-1; the D is unclear. V lost 0 bases to trimming and J lost 0 bases, with 5 bases between them. Germline-derived CDR1 and CDR2 are WSHSY and SAAADI. This CDR3 spans 14 amino acids. Here the CDR3 reads CASSESSLNTEAFF. DNA of the CDR3: TGCGCCAGCAGTGAGTCGAGCTTGAACACTGAAGCTTTCTTT.

In DNA form, the CDR3 reads TGCGCCAGCAGCCAAGCATTGGTAGGGGCTGGAAACACCATATATTTT. The encoded protein is CASSQALVGAGNTIYF. This chain links TRBV4-3 with TRBJ1-3; maybe TRBD1 (5 bases). Trimming cost V 1 base and J 2 bases, with 12 bases left between them. Germline loops: CDR1 LGHNA, CDR2 YSLEER. The CDR3 spans 16 residues.

J is TRBJ1-6 and V is TRBV19; 7 bases match TRBD1. J was trimmed by 10 bases and V by 4 bases; bases with no gene match: 7. Germline V gene data show CDR1 as LNHDA and CDR2 as SQIVND (reference sequence). The CDR3 is made up of 14 amino acids. In nucleotides, the CDR3 is TGTGCCAGTAGTAGCAAACAGGGGCCATCACCCCTCCACTTT. The encoded protein is CASSSKQGPSPLHF.

The chain is built from TRBV6-5 and TRBJ1-1; D gene unclear. With 0 bases removed from V and 7 bases from J, the gap between germline ends came to 6 bases. This CDR3 has 12 residues. CDR1 is MNHEY, CDR2 SVGAGI, per germline. Written as DNA, the CDR3 is TGTGCCAGCAGTTACTCGGGAGTTGAAGCTTTCTTT. Its translation is CASSYSGVEAFF.